A single sample is the source of the 23 T cell receptor beta chains below, sequenced in a study of control samples from healthy donors and cancer patients. Generated by immunoSEQ multiplex PCR, the TCRdb table keeps only in-frame clones and is missing some. Of 100,000 or so clones in the sample, roughly 80% are singletons; the top ten hold approximately 13%. The source material was blood. These receptors originate from a woman between 45 and 65 years old in good health.

The J gene is TRBJ2-3, the V gene TRBV29-1; D remains ambiguous. CDR1 SQVTM and CDR2 ANQGSEA come from the germline V gene. The CDR3 loop spans 14 amino acids. Trimming cost V 0 bases and J 2 bases, with 9 bases left between them. CDR3 sequence (DNA): TGCAGCGTTGAAGAAGGTCGGTACACAGATACGCAGTATTTT. Encoded protein: CSVEEGRYTDTQYF.

The chain links TRBV7-3 to TRBJ2-1, with D tentatively TRBD1 (6 bases). This CDR3 has 18 amino acids. The V gene lost 4 bases and the J gene lost 6 bases, with 25 bases spanning the gap. Per germline, CDR1 SGHTA and CDR2 FQGTGA. This chain's CDR3 is CASSSTARRPEGGNEQFF. The CDR3 DNA reads as TGTGCCAGCAGCTCAACGGCAAGGAGACCCGAAGGGGGCAATGAGCAGTTCTTC.

The V gene is TRBV4-3, the J gene TRBJ1-1; D is unresolved. V was cut by 0 bases and J by 8 bases, with 13 bases left in between. CDR1 LGHNA and CDR2 YSLEER come from the germline V gene. CDR3 length: 14 residues. The CDR3 DNA reads as TGCGCCAGCAGCCAAGAACCTTGGGTCGGGGAAGCTTTCTTT. It codes for CASSQEPWVGEAFF.

The chain carries TRBV7-9 and TRBJ1-4; no clear D. V was trimmed by 3 bases and J by 0 bases, leaving 11 bases between them. This CDR3 has 16 amino acids. Germline CDR1 reads SEHNR; CDR2 reads FQNEAQ (reference sequence). In DNA form, the CDR3 reads TGTGCCAGCAGCTTTGGTCAGATTGCAACTAATGAAAAACTGTTTTTT. As protein: CASSFGQIATNEKLFF. Based on the CDR3 plus reference TRBV7-9 and TRBJ1-4, the full variable domain is DTGVSQNPRHKITKRGQNVTFRCDPISEHNRLYWYRQTLGQGPEFLTYFQNEAQLEKSRLLSDRFSAERPKGSFSTLEIQRTEQGDSAMYLCASSFGQIATNEKLFFGSGTQLSVL.

V gene TRBV19 combines with J gene TRBJ2-1, with TRBD2 matching over 7 bases. After removal of 6 bases from V and 0 bases from J, the junction contained 8 bases not matched to a gene. Germline V lookup: CDR1 LNHDA, CDR2 SQIVND (reference sequence). The CDR3 runs 16 residues. CDR3 bases: TGTGCCAGTAGCAAGGCGGGGGTTGGCTCCTACAATGAGCAGTTCTTC. Protein product: CASSKAGVGSYNEQFF. Variable domain in full (rest from reference TRBV19 and TRBJ2-1): DGGITQSPKYLFRKEGQNVTLSCEQNLNHDAMYWYRQDPGQGLRLIYYSQIVNDFQKGDIAEGYSVSREKKESFPLTVTSAQKNPTAFYLCASSKAGVGSYNEQFFGPGTRLTVL.

The chain links TRBV6-2 or TRBV6-3 to TRBJ2-7; D might be TRBD1 or TRBD2, each matching 5 bases. The germline V gene has CDR1 MNHEY and CDR2 SVGEGT. The CDR3 has 13 amino acids. V dropped 4 bases and J dropped 1 base, with 8 bases sitting between them. CDR3 residues: CASSSGGSYEQYF. The CDR3, as DNA: TGTGCCAGCAGTTCTGGGGGATCCTACGAGCAGTACTTC.

CDR3 coding DNA: TGTGCCAGCTCACCAGAGACACATCCTTACGAGCAGTACTTC. Translation gives CASSPETHPYEQYF. The chain couples TRBV18 to TRBJ2-7, with D unclear. V was cut by 2 bases and J by 4 bases, with 12 bases left in between. This CDR3 is built from 14 residues. Germline CDR1 KGHSH, CDR2 LQKENI.

This clone appeared a few times. V is TRBV28 and J is TRBJ2-7; perhaps TRBD2 as D (5 bases). V was clipped by 1 base and J by 1 base, with 14 bases between them. Germline-derived CDR1 and CDR2 are MDHEN and SYDVKM. CDR3 length: 16 residues. CDR3 DNA: TGTGCCAGCAGTTTATCCCTGAAGGAGCGGTCCTACGAGCAGTACTTC. Residues: CASSLSLKERSYEQYF.

Remarks on this clone: The sample holds other DNA sequences that translate to the same CDR3. The chain has TRBV11-2 and TRBJ1-1; TRBD1 is a possible D gene (6 bases). CDR1 SGHAT and CDR2 FQNNGV come from the germline V gene. With 7 bases removed from V and 1 base from J, the gap between germline ends came to 10 bases. The CDR3 has 13 residues. In DNA form, the CDR3 reads TGTGCCAGCATGCGGACAGCGAACACTGAAGCTTTCTTT. This encodes CASMRTANTEAFF.

The rearrangement joins TRBV24-1 to TRBJ1-5, with TRBD1 matching over 12 bases. The CDR3 covers 16 residues. Trimming removed 3 bases from V and 6 bases from J; junction bases left unmatched: 5. Per the germline V gene, CDR1 is KGHDR and CDR2 is SFDVKD. CDR3 nucleotides: TGTGCCACCAGTGATGCCGGGACAGGGGGCTTTCAGCCCCAGCATTTT. Translating gives CATSDAGTGGFQPQHF.

The chain carries TRBV4-1 and TRBJ1-4; 7 bases are a match to TRBD1. The germline gives CDR1 MGHRA, CDR2 YSYEKL. This CDR3 is 14 amino acids long. With V trimmed by 2 bases and J by 11 bases, 8 bases remained unmatched. As DNA, the CDR3 is TGCGCCAGCAGCCAACCCGGACAGGAAAGGAAACTGTTTTTT. The encoded protein is CASSQPGQERKLFF.

This clone was detected only once. V is TRBV6-5 and J is TRBJ2-7, with 8 nucleotides matching TRBD1. This CDR3 has 14 amino acids. Trimming at V came to 5 bases and at J to 4 bases, leaving 7 bases not matched to a gene. Germline V gene lookup returns CDR1 MNHEY and CDR2 SVGAGI. The chain's CDR3 is CASSPDRVVYEQYF. The CDR3 DNA sequence: TGTGCCAGCAGTCCGGACAGGGTCGTTTACGAGCAGTACTTC.

This clone was counted once. This chain joins TRBV5-6 and TRBJ1-1, with unresolved D. The CDR3 is 14 residues long. CDR1 SGHDT and CDR2 YYEEEE come from the germline V gene. Trimming pared 1 base from V and 1 base from J, leaving 8 bases between. CDR3: CASSLFGGNTEAFF. In DNA form, the CDR3 reads TGTGCCAGCAGCTTGTTCGGCGGGAACACTGAAGCTTTCTTT.

The CDR3 coding sequence is TGTGCCATCAGTGATGGCAGCCTTAACTATGGCTACACCTTC. Protein sequence: CAISDGSLNYGYTF. The chain is built from TRBV10-3 and TRBJ1-2; no definite D call. CDR3 length equals 14 residues. The germline V gene has CDR1 ENHRY and CDR2 SYGVKD. The germline V and J ends were trimmed by 3 bases and 1 base, with 9 bases remaining between them.

This chain joins TRBV2 and TRBJ2-2; D is possibly TRBD1 (6 bases). The CDR3 length is 14 residues. The germline CDR1 and CDR2 sequences are SNHLY and FYNNEI. V lost 8 bases, J lost 3 bases, and 13 bases lay in between. The CDR3 spells CASVEGQYTGELFF. The DNA of the CDR3 is TGTGCCAGCGTTGAAGGACAGTACACCGGGGAGCTGTTTTTT.

The rearrangement joins TRBV11-1 to TRBJ2-1; TRBD2 aligns across 13 bases. V trimming: 5 bases; J trimming: 5 bases; junction bases outside the gene matches: 3. This CDR3 contains 15 residues. The germline CDR1 and CDR2 sequences are SGHAT and FQDESV (reference sequence). The CDR3 DNA reads TGTGCCAGCAGCCAAGGGACTAGCGGGAACAATGAGCAGTTCTTC. This gives the protein CASSQGTSGNNEQFF.

Only one count was recorded for this clone. This CDR3 reads CASSLGWGYGYTF. CDR3 sequence (DNA): TGTGCCAGCAGTTTAGGGTGGGGTTATGGCTACACCTTC. V usage is TRBV12-3 or TRBV12-4 and J usage is TRBJ1-2; D not resolved. The CDR3 loop spans 13 amino acids. Deletions cut 1 base from V and 5 bases from J, with 8 bases between.

This clone was seen more than once but under ten times. The chain employs TRBV27 and TRBJ2-7; D gene ambiguous. The germline V and J ends were trimmed by 8 bases and 4 bases, with 12 bases remaining between them. The CDR3 length is 12 residues. Looked up from germline, CDR1 is MNHEY and CDR2 is SMNVEV (reference sequence). The CDR3 DNA follows: TGTGCCAGCGGCCCCCTGAGGTACGAGCAGTACTTC. It yields the protein CASGPLRYEQYF.

In DNA, the CDR3 is TGTGCCAGCGCGGGACAGGGCGACTATGGCTACACCTTC. Amino acid sequence: CASAGQGDYGYTF. The V and J genes are TRBV11-3 and TRBJ1-2; 9 bases match TRBD1. CDR1 and CDR2 from the germline V gene are SGHNT and YENEEA. The CDR3 length is 13 residues. The J segment lost 3 bases and the V segment lost 8 bases, leaving 4 bases of the junction unmatched.

V and J are TRBV24-1 and TRBJ2-2, with TRBD2 identical over 8 bases. The CDR3 loop spans 16 amino acids. V lost 5 bases, J lost 4 bases, and 8 bases stayed unmatched. Germline assignment: CDR1 KGHDR and CDR2 SFDVKD. CDR3 sequence reads: CATSATSGGLTGELFF. The CDR3 DNA is TGTGCCACCAGTGCTACAAGCGGGGGTCTCACCGGGGAGCTGTTTTTT.

V and J are TRBV5-6 and TRBJ1-3; 7 bases are a match to TRBD1. This CDR3 has 16 residues. V was pared by 4 bases and J by 0 bases, with 7 bases of the junction left unmatched. Germline lookup yields CDR1 SGHDT and CDR2 YYEEEE. CDR3 nucleotides: TGTGCCAGCAGCGCGGACAGGACCCACTCTGGAAACACCATATATTTT. Amino acids: CASSADRTHSGNTIYF.

The chain uses TRBV7-2 and TRBJ1-2, with unresolved D. Germline values: CDR1 SGHTA, CDR2 FQGNSA. The CDR3 length is 13 residues. V was pared by 1 base and J by 5 bases, with 8 bases between. CDR3 protein: CASSLGPAYGYTF. CDR3 sequence (DNA): TGTGCCAGCAGCTTAGGGCCAGCTTATGGCTACACCTTC.

The chain combines TRBV5-5 with TRBJ2-7, with 13 bases that match TRBD2. J was trimmed by 3 bases and V by 3 bases; bases with no gene match: 6. The length of the CDR3 is 16 residues. CDR1 and CDR2 from the germline V gene are SGHKS and YYEKEE (reference sequence). CDR3 in amino acids: CASSSGLAGALYEQYF. The CDR3, as DNA: TGTGCCAGCAGCTCCGGACTAGCGGGGGCTCTCTACGAGCAGTACTTC.